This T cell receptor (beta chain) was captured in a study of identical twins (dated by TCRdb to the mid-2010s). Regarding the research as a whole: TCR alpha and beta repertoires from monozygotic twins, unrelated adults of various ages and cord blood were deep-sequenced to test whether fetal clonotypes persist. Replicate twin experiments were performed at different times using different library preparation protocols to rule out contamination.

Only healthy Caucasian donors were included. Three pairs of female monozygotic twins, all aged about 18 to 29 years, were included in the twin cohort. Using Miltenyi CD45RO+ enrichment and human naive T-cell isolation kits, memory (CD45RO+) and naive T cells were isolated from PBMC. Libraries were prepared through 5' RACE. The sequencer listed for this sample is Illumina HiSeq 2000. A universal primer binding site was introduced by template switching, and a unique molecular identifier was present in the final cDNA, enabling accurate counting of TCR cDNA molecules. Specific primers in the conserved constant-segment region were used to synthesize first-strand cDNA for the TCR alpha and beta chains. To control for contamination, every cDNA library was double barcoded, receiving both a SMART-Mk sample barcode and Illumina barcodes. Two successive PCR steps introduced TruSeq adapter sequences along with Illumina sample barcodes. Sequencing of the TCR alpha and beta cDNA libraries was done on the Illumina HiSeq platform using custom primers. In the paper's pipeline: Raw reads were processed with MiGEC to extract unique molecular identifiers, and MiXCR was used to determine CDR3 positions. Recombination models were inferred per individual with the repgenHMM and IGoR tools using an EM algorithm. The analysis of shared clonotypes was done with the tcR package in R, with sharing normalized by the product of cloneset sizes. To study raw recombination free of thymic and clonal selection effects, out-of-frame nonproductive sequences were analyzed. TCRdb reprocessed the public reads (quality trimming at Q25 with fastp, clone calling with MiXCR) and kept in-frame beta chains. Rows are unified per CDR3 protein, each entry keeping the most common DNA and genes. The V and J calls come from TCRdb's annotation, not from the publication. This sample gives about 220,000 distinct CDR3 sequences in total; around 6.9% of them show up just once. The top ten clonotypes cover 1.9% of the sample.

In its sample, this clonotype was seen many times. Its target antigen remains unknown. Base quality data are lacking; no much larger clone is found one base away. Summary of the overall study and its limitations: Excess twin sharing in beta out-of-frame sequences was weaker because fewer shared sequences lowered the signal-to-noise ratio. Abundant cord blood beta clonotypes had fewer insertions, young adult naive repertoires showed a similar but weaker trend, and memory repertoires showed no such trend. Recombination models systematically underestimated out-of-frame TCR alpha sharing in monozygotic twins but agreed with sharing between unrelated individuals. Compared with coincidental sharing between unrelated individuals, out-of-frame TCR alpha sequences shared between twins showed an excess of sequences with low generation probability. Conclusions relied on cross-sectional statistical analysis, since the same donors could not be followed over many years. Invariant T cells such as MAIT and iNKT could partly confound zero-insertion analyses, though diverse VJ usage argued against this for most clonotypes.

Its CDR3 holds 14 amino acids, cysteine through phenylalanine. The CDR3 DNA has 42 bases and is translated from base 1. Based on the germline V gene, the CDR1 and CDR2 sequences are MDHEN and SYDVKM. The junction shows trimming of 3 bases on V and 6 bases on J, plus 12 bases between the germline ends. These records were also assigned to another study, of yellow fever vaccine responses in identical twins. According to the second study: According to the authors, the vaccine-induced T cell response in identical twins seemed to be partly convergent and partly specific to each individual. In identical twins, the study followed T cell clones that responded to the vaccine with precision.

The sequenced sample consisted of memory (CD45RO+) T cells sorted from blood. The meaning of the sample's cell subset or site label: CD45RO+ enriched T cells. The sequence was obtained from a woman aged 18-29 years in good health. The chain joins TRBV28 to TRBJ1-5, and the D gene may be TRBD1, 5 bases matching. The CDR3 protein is CASSFTQGGQPQHF. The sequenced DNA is TGTGCCAGCAGTTTTACGCAGGGCGGTCAGCCCCAGCATTTT.